The clone carrying this TCR beta chain has a count of ten or more. Repertoires were generated with immunoSEQ multiplex PCR, while TCRdb's copy carries only in-frame clones and drops some. The sample records about 88,000 clones, roughly 88% being singletons. The J segment lost 3 bases and the V segment lost 6 bases, leaving 10 bases of the junction unmatched. Looked up from germline, CDR1 is LNHDA and CDR2 is SQIVND (reference sequence). The length of the CDR3 is 15 residues. This sample is part of a study of OX40 agonist ivuxolimab in advanced cancers. At the level of the study: Patients were approximately 80% male with ages about 20 to 79, mean 60. A history of anti-PD-1, anti-PD-L1 or anti-CTLA-4 therapy was acceptable, and approximately 41% had some.

The investigators sampled blood at baseline, at cycle 4 day 1, and at cycle 7 day 1. This sequence joins TRBV19 and TRBJ1-2; TRBD1 aligns across 7 bases. Material: CD4+ or CD8+ T cells sorted from blood, obtained in a trial of the OX40 agonist ivuxolimab. The receptor was isolated from an adult with an advanced solid tumor such as melanoma, head and neck, liver or kidney cancer. The CDR3 region is CASRGARQGDYGYTF. Here the CDR3 DNA reads TGTGCCAGTAGAGGGGCACGACAGGGAGACTATGGCTACACCTTC.